The T cell receptor (beta chain) described here comes from a study of memory CD4+ T cells and cytomegalovirus serostatus. Study-wide points: About two fifths of the roughly 160 known CMV-associated TCRbeta sequences appeared in CD4+ memory.

The sort gate was single viable CD3+CD4+CD8-CD45RO+ cells for memory CD4+ T cells. CMV serostatus came from serum IgG against pp150, pp28, p38, p52. Generated by immunoSEQ multiplex PCR, the TCRdb table keeps only in-frame clones and is missing some. The table shows about 82,000 clones, with 80% occurring only once. CDR3 length: 15 residues. Germline CDR1 is LNHDA and CDR2 is SQIVND (reference sequence). V was clipped by 9 bases and J by 2 bases; unmatched bases: 10. A single count supports this clone. Its cognate antigen is unknown. The chain employs TRBV19 and TRBJ1-2, with TRBD1 identical over 9 bases. The specimen was memory CD4+ T cells from blood. This TCR was sampled from an adult in good health and CMV-seronegative. The chain's CDR3 is CASSKQGATNYGYTF. CDR3 sequence (DNA): TGTGCCAGCTCCAAACAGGGGGCGACCAACTATGGCTACACCTTC.